The T cell receptor (beta chain) under discussion was sequenced for a study of shared clonotypes between healthy human individuals. Unsorted PBMC replicate PCRs used 300 ng DNA, 32,000 or so T cell genomes. Per the authors' pipeline: ImmunoSEQ yielded junction-only sequences lacking quality scores, so filtering differed. TCRdb's table, derived via immunoSEQ multiplex PCR, lists solely in-frame clones and lacks some. D and trimming come from the DNA, and the V and J calls and clone size come from that table. This sample has about 92,000 clones, with less than 60% found just once. This clone was recorded many times. This TCR was recovered from a woman between 40 and 55 years old in good health. Some clones in this sample may be carry-over from other donors' samples. The sequenced sample was PBMCs.

The CDR3 reads CASSPSPTRGETQYF. The CDR3 DNA is TGTGCCAGCTCACCAAGTCCGACTCGAGGGGAGACCCAGTACTTC. The chain joins TRBV18 to TRBJ2-5; tentative D call: TRBD2 (5 bases). Germline CDR1 is KGHSH and CDR2 is LQKENI. V lost 2 bases and J lost 5, with 15 bases in between. The CDR3 covers 15 residues.